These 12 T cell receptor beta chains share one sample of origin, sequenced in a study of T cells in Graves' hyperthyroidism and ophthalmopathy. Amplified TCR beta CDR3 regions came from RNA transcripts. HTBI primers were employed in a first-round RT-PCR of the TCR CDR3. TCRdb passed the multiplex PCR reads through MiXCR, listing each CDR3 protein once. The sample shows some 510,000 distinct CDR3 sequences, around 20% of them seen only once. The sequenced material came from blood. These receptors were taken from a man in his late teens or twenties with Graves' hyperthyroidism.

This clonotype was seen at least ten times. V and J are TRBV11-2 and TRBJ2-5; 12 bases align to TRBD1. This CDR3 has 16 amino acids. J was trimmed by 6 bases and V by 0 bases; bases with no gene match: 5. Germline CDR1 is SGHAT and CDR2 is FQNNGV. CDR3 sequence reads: CASSLEPGQGAKTQYF. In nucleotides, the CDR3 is TGTGCCAGCAGCTTAGAACCGGGACAGGGGGCCAAGACCCAGTACTTC.

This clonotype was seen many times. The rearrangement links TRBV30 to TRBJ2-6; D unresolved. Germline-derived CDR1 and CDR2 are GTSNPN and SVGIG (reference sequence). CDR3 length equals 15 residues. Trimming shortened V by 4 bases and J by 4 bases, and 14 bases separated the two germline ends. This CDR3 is CAWTRGPLGANVLTF. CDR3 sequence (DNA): TGTGCCTGGACCAGAGGCCCTCTCGGGGCCAACGTCCTGACTTTC.

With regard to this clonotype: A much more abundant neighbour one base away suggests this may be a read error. The DNA of the CDR3 is TGTGCCAGCAGTAGACAGGTCTCCGACGGCTACATCTTC. Translation: CASSRQVSDGYIF. This chain links TRBV12-3 or TRBV12-4 with TRBJ1-2, with D possibly TRBD1 on 6 matching bases. This CDR3 comprises 13 residues.

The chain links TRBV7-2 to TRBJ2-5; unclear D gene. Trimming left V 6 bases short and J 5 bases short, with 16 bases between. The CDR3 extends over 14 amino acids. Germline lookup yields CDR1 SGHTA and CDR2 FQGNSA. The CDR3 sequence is CASRPGRTDETQYF. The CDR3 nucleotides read TGTGCCAGCAGACCGGGTCGGACGGATGAGACCCAGTACTTC. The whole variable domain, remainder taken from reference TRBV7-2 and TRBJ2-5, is GAGVSQSPSNKVTEKGKDVELRCDPISGHTALYWYRQSLGQGLEFLIYFQGNSAPDKSGLPSDRFSAERTGGSVSTLTIQRTQQEDSAVYLCASRPGRTDETQYFGPGTRLLVL.

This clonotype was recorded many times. The CDR3 spells CAISRDTGATEAFF. CDR3 sequence (DNA): TGTGCCATCAGCCGCGATACAGGGGCCACTGAAGCTTTCTTT. The J gene is TRBJ1-1, the V gene TRBV10-3; TRBD1 matches 7 bases. Germline V gene data show CDR1 as ENHRY and CDR2 as SYGVKD. This CDR3 spans 14 amino acids. The junction had 8 bases not matched to a gene; V was cut back by 6 bases and J by 4 bases.

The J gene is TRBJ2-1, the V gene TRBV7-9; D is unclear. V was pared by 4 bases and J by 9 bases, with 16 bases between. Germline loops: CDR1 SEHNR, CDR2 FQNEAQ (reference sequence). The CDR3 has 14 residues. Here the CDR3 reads CASSSSLYASEQFF. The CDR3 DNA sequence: TGTGCCAGCAGCTCATCGTTGTACGCCAGTGAGCAGTTCTTC.

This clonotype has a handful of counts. The CDR3 nucleotides are TGTGCCAGCAGCTGGTACCAAAAAGAGACCCAGTACTTC. It specifies CASSWYQKETQYF. V usage is TRBV5-5 and J usage is TRBJ2-5; D gene uncertain. Germline CDR1 SGHKS, CDR2 YYEKEE (reference sequence). The CDR3 loop spans 13 amino acids. The germline V and J ends were trimmed by 3 bases and 3 bases, with 9 bases remaining between them. The whole variable domain, filled in from reference TRBV5-5 and TRBJ2-5, reads DAGVTQSPTHLIKTRGQQVTLRCSPISGHKSVSWYQQVLGQGPQFIFQYYEKEERGRGNFPDRFSARQFPNYSSELNVNALLLGDSALYLCASSWYQKETQYFGPGTRLLVL.

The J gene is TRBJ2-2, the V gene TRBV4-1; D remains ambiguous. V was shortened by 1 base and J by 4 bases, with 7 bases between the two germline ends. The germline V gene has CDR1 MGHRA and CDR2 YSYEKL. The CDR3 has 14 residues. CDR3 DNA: TGCGCCAGCAGCCAAGGGCCCGGCACCGGGGAGCTGTTTTTT. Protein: CASSQGPGTGELFF.

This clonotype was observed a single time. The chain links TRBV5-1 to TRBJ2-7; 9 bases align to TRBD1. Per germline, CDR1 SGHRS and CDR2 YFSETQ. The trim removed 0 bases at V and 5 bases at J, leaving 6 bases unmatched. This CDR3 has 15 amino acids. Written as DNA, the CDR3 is TGCGCCAGCAGCTTGGATGGGACAGGGCCCCACGAGCAGTACTTC. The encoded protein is CASSLDGTGPHEQYF.

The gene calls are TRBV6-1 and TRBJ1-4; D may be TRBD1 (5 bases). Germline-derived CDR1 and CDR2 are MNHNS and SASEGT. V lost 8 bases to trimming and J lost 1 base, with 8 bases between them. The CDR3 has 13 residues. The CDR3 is CASRDGTNEKLFF. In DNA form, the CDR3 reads TGTGCCAGCCGGGACGGAACTAATGAAAAACTGTTTTTT.

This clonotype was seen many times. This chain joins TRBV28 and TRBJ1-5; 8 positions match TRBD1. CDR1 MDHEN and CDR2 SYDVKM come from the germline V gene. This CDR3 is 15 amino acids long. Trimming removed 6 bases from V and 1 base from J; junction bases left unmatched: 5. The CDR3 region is CASRRQGWSNQPQHF. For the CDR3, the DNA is TGTGCCAGCAGGCGACAGGGGTGGAGCAATCAGCCCCAGCATTTT.

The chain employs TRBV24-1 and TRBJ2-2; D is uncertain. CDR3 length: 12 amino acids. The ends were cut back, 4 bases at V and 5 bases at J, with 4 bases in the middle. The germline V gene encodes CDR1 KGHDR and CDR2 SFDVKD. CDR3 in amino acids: CATSEATGELFF. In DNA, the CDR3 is TGTGCCACCAGTGAAGCAACCGGGGAGCTGTTTTTT.